Shown below are 9 T cell receptor beta chains from a single sample sequenced in a study of T cells in Graves' hyperthyroidism and ophthalmopathy. There were TCR beta CDR3 regions amplified from RNA transcripts. Carried out on the TCR CDR3, a first-round RT-PCR used the HTBI primer set. TCRdb re-derived calls from the multiplex PCR reads in MiXCR, one entry per CDR3 protein. The sample has about 250,000 distinct CDR3 sequences; 22% are singletons. Sequencing was done on a sample of blood. The receptor source for this set is a man aged 25-45 years with Graves' ophthalmopathy.

Ten or more counts support this clonotype. The rearrangement joins TRBV18 to TRBJ2-7; D perhaps matches TRBD2 (6 bases). The germline CDR1 and CDR2 sequences are KGHSH and LQKENI. The CDR3 length is 14 residues. V lost 2 bases and J lost 5, with 13 bases in between. For the CDR3, the DNA is TGTGCCAGCTCACCAGGGTCCGGAGGGCACGAGCAGTACTTC. As protein: CASSPGSGGHEQYF. The whole variable domain, filled in from reference TRBV18 and TRBJ2-7, reads NAGVMQNPRHLVRRRGQEARLRCSPMKGHSHVYWYRQLPEEGLKFMVYLQKENIIDESGMPKERFSAEFPKEGPSILRIQQVVRGDSAAYFCASSPGSGGHEQYFGPGTRLTVT.

The V gene is TRBV20-1, the J gene TRBJ1-2; perhaps TRBD1 as D (5 bases). The CDR3 covers 9 residues. The V gene lost 8 bases and the J gene lost 6 bases, with 7 bases spanning the gap. The germline V gene has CDR1 DFQATT and CDR2 SNEGSKA (reference sequence). In nucleotides, the CDR3 is TGCAGTCCAGGGAATGGCTACACCTTC. Translating it yields CSPGNGYTF.

The chain has TRBV20-1 and TRBJ2-7, with TRBD2 matching over 9 bases. This CDR3 is 13 amino acids long. Germline V gene sequence: CDR1 DFQATT, CDR2 SNEGSKA (reference sequence). CDR3 DNA: TGCAGCGCCGCGGGAGGGAACTCCTACGAGCAGTACTTC. This codes for CSAAGGNSYEQYF.

At least ten counts were recorded for this clonotype. This chain links TRBV30 with TRBJ1-5; D not certain. Germline V gene lookup returns CDR1 GTSNPN and CDR2 SVGIG (reference sequence). Trimming removed 1 base at V and 4 bases at J, with 8 bases between. There are 13 residues in the CDR3. Here the CDR3 DNA reads TGTGCCTGGAGTGATTCGGGGAATCAGCCCCAGCATTTT. It specifies CAWSDSGNQPQHF.

This clonotype was seen a handful of times. The chain recombines TRBV27 with TRBJ2-2; D uncertain. The ends were cut back, 3 bases at V and 4 bases at J, with 12 bases in the middle. The CDR3 is made up of 15 amino acids. Germline V CDR1 and CDR2: MNHEY, SMNVEV (reference sequence). CDR3 sequence (DNA): TGTGCCAGCAGTTTCGCTAGGCCGGGCACCGGGGAGCTGTTTTTT. Translated: CASSFARPGTGELFF.

The chain is built from TRBV12-3 or TRBV12-4 and TRBJ1-3; no clear D. V dropped 2 bases and J dropped 4 bases, with 15 bases sitting between them. The CDR3 has 16 residues. The DNA for the CDR3 is TGTGCCAGCAGTTTATTAGGGCTACTGGCCGGAAACACCATATATTTT. Its translation is CASSLLGLLAGNTIYF.

At least ten counts were recorded for this clonotype. The chain recombines TRBV30 with TRBJ1-1; D not resolved. The ends were cut back, 0 bases at V and 10 bases at J, with 12 bases in the middle. Germline V CDR1 and CDR2: GTSNPN, SVGIG (reference sequence). The length of the CDR3 is 12 residues. In DNA, the CDR3 is TGTGCCTGGAGTGTACAAAGGTTTGGAGCTTTCTTT. It yields the protein CAWSVQRFGAFF. The full variable domain, its missing parts supplied by reference TRBV30 and TRBJ1-1, is SQTIHQWPATLVQPVGSPLSLECTVEGTSNPNLYWYRQAAGRGLQLLFYSVGIGQISSEVPQNLSASRPQDRQFILSSKKLLLSDSGFYLCAWSVQRFGAFFGQGTRLTVV.

This clonotype was counted at least ten times. V gene TRBV5-1 combines with J gene TRBJ2-7; no clear D gene. Germline V gene lookup returns CDR1 SGHRS and CDR2 YFSETQ. V was trimmed by 4 bases and J by 5 bases, leaving 13 bases between them. The CDR3 length is 13 residues. The CDR3 region has the DNA TGCGCCAGCAGCGCGACCGGGTTTGACGAGCAGTACTTC. This gives the protein CASSATGFDEQYF.

This rearrangement joins TRBV12-3 or TRBV12-4 to TRBJ2-7; the match to TRBD2 covers 9 bases. CDR3 length: 15 amino acids. Unmatched junction bases numbered 8, after V lost 6 bases and J lost 2 bases. The CDR3 coding sequence is TGTGCCAGCAGGTTAAATAGCGGGAGTCCCTACGAGCAGTACTTC. Amino acids: CASRLNSGSPYEQYF.